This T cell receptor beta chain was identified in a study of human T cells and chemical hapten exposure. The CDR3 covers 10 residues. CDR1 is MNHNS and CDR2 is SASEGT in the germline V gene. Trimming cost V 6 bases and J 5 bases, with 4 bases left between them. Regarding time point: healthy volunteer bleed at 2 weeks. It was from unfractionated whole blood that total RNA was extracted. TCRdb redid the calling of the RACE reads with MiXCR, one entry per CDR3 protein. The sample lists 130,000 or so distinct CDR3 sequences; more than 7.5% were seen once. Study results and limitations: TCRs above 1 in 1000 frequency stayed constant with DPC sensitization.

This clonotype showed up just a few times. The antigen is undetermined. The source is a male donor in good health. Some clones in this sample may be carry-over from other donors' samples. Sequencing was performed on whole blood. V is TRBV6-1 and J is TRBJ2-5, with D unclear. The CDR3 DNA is TGTGCCAGCAGCTGGGAGACCCAGTACTTC. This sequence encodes CASSWETQYF.